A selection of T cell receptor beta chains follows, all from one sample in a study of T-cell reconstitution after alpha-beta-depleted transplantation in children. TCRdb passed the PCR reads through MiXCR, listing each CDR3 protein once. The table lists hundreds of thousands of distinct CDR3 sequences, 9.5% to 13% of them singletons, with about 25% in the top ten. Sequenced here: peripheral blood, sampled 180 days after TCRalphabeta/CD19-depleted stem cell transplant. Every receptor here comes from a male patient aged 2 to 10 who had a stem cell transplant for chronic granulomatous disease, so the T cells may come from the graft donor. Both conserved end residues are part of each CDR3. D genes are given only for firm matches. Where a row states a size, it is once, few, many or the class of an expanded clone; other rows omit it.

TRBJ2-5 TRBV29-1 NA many CSVVERETQYF TGCAGCGTTGTGGAGAGGGAGACCCAGTACTTC
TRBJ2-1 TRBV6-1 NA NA CASSTGRGSSYNEQFF TGTGCCAGCAGTACGGGACGGGGGAGCTCCTACAATGAGCAGTTCTTC
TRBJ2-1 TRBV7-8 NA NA CASSLDPNEQFF TGTGCCAGCAGCTTAGACCCCAATGAGCAGTTCTTC
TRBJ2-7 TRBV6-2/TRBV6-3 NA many CASNPGRPYEQYF TGTGCCAGCAATCCGGGCCGACCCTACGAGCAGTACTTC
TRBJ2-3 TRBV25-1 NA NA CASRPPGSDTQYF TGTGCCAGCAGGCCCCCGGGCTCCGATACGCAGTATTTT
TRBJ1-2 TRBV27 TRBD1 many CASTPRTGANLNYGYTF TGTGCCAGCACTCCCCGGACAGGGGCGAATTTGAACTATGGCTACACCTTC
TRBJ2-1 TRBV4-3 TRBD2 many CASSQEIIAGGGGEQFF TGCGCCAGCAGCCAAGAAATCATAGCGGGGGGCGGAGGGGAGCAGTTCTTC
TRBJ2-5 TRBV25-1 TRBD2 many CASRALRTSGKETQYF TGTGCCAGCAGAGCTCTACGGACTAGCGGGAAAGAGACCCAGTACTTC
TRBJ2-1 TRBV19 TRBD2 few CASSISYERGYNEQFF TGTGCCAGTAGTATATCCTATGAGCGGGGTTACAATGAGCAGTTCTTC
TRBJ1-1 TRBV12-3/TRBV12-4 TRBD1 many CASSHLGTGSTEAFF TGTGCCAGCAGTCACCTGGGGACAGGCTCTACTGAAGCTTTCTTT
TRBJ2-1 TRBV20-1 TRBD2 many CSANSGRGNNEQFF TGCAGTGCTAACTCCGGGAGGGGGAATAATGAGCAGTTCTTC
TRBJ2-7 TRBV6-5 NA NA CASSYSRGSSYEQYF TGTGCCAGCAGTTACTCCCGGGGGAGCTCCTACGAGCAGTACTTC
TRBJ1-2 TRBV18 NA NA CASSPGQGRGYGYTF TGTGCCAGCTCACCGGGACAAGGAAGGGGCTATGGCTACACCTTC
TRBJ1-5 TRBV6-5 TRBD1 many CASSSGQAPNQPQHF TGTGCCAGCAGTTCTGGACAGGCCCCCAATCAGCCCCAGCATTTT
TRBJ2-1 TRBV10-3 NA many CAISEYGRGEQFF TGTGCCATCAGTGAGTACGGACGGGGTGAGCAGTTCTTC
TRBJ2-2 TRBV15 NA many CATSSREQLTGELFF TGTGCCACCAGCAGTCGGGAACAGCTCACCGGGGAGCTGTTTTTT
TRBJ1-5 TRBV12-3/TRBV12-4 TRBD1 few CASSLPQGQGVFGNQPQHF TGTGCCAGCAGTTTACCCCAGGGACAGGGGGTTTTTGGCAATCAGCCCCAGCATTTT
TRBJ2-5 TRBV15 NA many CATSRGSGKETQYF TGTGCCACCAGCAGAGGGTCAGGGAAAGAGACCCAGTACTTC
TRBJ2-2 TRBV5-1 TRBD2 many CASSWTSGSYTGELFF TGCGCCAGCAGCTGGACTAGCGGGAGCTACACCGGGGAGCTGTTTTTT
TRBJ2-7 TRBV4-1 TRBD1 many CASSPPGQDEQYF TGCGCCAGCAGCCCTCCGGGACAGGACGAGCAGTACTTC
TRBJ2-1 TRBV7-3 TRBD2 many CASSHRAASGGNEQFF TGTGCCAGCAGTCACCGGGCGGCTAGCGGGGGAAATGAGCAGTTCTTC
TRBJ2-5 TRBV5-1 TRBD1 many CASSRTGQGYETQYF TGCGCCAGCAGCCGGACGGGACAGGGGTACGAGACCCAGTACTTC
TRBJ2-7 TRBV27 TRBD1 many CASSLRDRGSYEQYF TGTGCCAGCAGTCTCCGGGACAGGGGTTCCTACGAGCAGTACTTC
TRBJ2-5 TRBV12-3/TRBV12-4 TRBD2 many CASSPTRGVGETQYF TGTGCCAGCAGTCCCACTCGGGGGGTAGGAGAGACCCAGTACTTC
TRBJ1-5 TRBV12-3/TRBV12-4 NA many CASSSVDSHQPQHF TGTGCCAGCAGCTCTGTGGACAGTCATCAGCCCCAGCATTTT
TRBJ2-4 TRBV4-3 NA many CASSGRGDIQYF TGCGCCAGCAGCGGGCGGGGAGACATTCAGTACTTC
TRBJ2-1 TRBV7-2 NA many CASSFNNEQFF TGTGCCAGCAGCTTCAACAATGAGCAGTTCTTC
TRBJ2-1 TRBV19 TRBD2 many CASRRGTSAYNEQFF TGTGCCAGTAGGCGCGGGACTAGCGCTTACAATGAGCAGTTCTTC
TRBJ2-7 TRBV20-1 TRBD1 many CSARVTDRSNYEQYF TGCAGTGCTAGAGTCACGGACAGGTCCAACTACGAGCAGTACTTC
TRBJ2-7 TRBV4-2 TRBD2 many CASSQRIAGVGEQYF TGTGCCAGCAGCCAACGTATAGCGGGAGTTGGCGAGCAGTACTTC
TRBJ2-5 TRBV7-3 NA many CASSLIGVGQETQYF TGTGCCAGCAGCTTAATAGGGGTGGGGCAAGAGACCCAGTACTTC
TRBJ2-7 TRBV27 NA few CASSPYTGSEQYF TGTGCCAGCAGTCCTTACACTGGGAGCGAGCAGTACTTC
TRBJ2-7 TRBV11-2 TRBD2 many CASSPRVAGAREQYF TGTGCCAGCAGCCCCCGGGTAGCGGGAGCGAGGGAGCAGTACTTC
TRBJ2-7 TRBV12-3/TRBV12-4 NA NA CASSPRVGHSYEQYF TGTGCCAGCAGTCCTAGGGTGGGGCACTCCTACGAGCAGTACTTC
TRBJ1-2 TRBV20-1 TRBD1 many CSARGSGTGDGGYTF TGCAGTGCTAGAGGTTCTGGGACAGGGGACGGTGGCTACACCTTC
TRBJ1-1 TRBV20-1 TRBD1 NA CSARDDRGWGTEAFF TGCAGTGCTAGAGACGACAGGGGATGGGGGACTGAAGCTTTCTTT
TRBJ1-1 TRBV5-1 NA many CASSLAGPNTEAFF TGCGCCAGCAGCTTGGCAGGGCCGAACACTGAAGCTTTCTTT
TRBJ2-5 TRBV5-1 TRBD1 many CASSPGQGSTQYF TGCGCCAGCAGCCCGGGACAGGGGTCGACCCAGTACTTC
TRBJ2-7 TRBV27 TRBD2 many CASSLGAGGWNEQYF TGTGCCAGCAGTCTCGGGGCGGGAGGATGGAACGAGCAGTACTTC
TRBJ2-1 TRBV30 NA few CASLGGQGYNEQFF TGTGCCTCCCTTGGGGGTCAGGGATACAATGAGCAGTTCTTC
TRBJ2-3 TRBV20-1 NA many CSARDPTGVSTDTQYF TGCAGTGCTAGGGATCCAACGGGAGTTAGCACAGATACGCAGTATTTT
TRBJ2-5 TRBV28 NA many CASSSQEKVETQYF TGTGCCAGCAGTTCACAGGAGAAAGTAGAGACCCAGTACTTC
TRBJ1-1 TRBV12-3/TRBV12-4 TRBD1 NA CASRVGQDLAEAFF TGTGCCAGCAGGGTGGGACAGGATCTCGCTGAAGCTTTCTTT
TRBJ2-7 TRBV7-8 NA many CASSDGGTKVYEQYF TGTGCCAGCTCCGACGGGGGGACAAAAGTTTACGAGCAGTACTTC
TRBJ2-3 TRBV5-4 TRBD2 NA CASSLAGKREEDTQYF TGTGCCAGCAGCTTGGCCGGGAAGCGGGAGGAAGATACGCAGTATTTT
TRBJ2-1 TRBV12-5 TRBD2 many CASGRGTSGSHEQFF TGTGCTAGTGGTCGGGGGACTAGCGGGAGCCATGAGCAGTTCTTC
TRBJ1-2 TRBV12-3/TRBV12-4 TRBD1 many CASSRGQGGYGYTF TGTGCCAGCAGTCGGGGACAGGGGGGCTATGGCTACACCTTC